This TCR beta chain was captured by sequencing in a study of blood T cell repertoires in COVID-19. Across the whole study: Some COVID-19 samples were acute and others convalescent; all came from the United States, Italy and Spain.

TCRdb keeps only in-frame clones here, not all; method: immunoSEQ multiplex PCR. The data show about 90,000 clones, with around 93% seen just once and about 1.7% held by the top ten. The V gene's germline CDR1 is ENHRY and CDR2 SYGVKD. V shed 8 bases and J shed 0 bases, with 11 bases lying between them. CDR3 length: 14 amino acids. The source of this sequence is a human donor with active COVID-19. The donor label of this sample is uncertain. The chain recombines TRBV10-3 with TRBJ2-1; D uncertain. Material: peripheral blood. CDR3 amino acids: CAIQAYNSYNEQFF. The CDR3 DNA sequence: TGTGCCATCCAGGCCTACAACTCCTACAATGAGCAGTTCTTC.